The rows below give T cell receptor beta chains drawn from one sample of a study of cytomegalovirus exposure and HLA in healthy donors. Profiled with immunoSEQ multiplex PCR; TCRdb holds only in-frame clones, not every one. The sample has about 160,000 clones; almost 80% are singletons. What was sequenced was PBMCs. The source of these receptors is a woman aged 50 to 60 in good health and CMV-seropositive. Each CDR3 is given with its conserved first and last residue. D genes are given only for firm matches. A clone size is listed for some rows: how often the clone was seen (once, few, many), or a class if it is expanded.

d_call j_call clone_size v_call cdr3_nt cdr3_aa
- TRBJ2-1 - TRBV7-8 TGTGCCAGCAGCTTCGGGGCGGGACGAGCCGGTGAGCAGTTCTTC CASSFGAGRAGEQFF
TRBD1 TRBJ2-3 few TRBV29-1 TGCAGCGTTGTAGGTATGGCAGGGGGATCAGATACGCAGTATTTT CSVVGMAGGSDTQYF
TRBD1 TRBJ1-6 - TRBV19 TGTGCCAGTAGTATAGAAACAGGGGATTCACCCCTCCACTTT CASSIETGDSPLHF
TRBD1 TRBJ2-1 - TRBV7-6 TGTGCCAGCAGCCACCGACAGGGGCGCTCCTACAATGAGCAGTTCTTC CASSHRQGRSYNEQFF
- TRBJ2-7 - TRBV2 TGTGCCAGCAGTGAAGTTACAGACTCCTACGAGCAGTACTTC CASSEVTDSYEQYF
- TRBJ2-5 - TRBV5-4 TGTGCCAGCAGCATTCGTAGCTCGGAGACCCAGTACTTC CASSIRSSETQYF
- TRBJ1-1 - TRBV9 TGTGCCAGCAGCGGGGCCGAGGGGAACACTGAAGCTTTCTTT CASSGAEGNTEAFF
TRBD1 TRBJ1-2 once TRBV5-6 TGTGCCAGCAGCTTGTCGGGACAGGTCTATGGCTACACCTTC CASSLSGQVYGYTF
TRBD1 TRBJ2-7 few TRBV7-9 TGTGCCAGCAGCTTAAACAGGGGTCAAATCTACGAGCAGTACTTC CASSLNRGQIYEQYF
- TRBJ1-4 - TRBV25-1 TGTGCCAGCTCGCCGGGAGTAACACTCACTAATGAAAAACTGTTTTTT CASSPGVTLTNEKLFF
- TRBJ2-1 - TRBV29-1 TGCAGCGTTGGAGTGTGGACAGATAACAATGAGCAGTTCTTC CSVGVWTDNNEQFF
- TRBJ2-5 - TRBV7-9 TGTGCCAGCAGCTTTAGTACAGACCAAGAGACCCAGTACTTC CASSFSTDQETQYF
- TRBJ1-2 - TRBV23-1 TGCGCCAGCAGTTCCCGGACACATCCTTATGGCTACACCTTC CASSSRTHPYGYTF
- TRBJ2-1 - TRBV27 TGTGCCAGCAGTATCCCCCGGACAGATAACAATGAGCAGTTCTTC CASSIPRTDNNEQFF
- TRBJ2-7 - TRBV7-8 TGTGCCAGCAGCAGTAGCGGCTACTCCTACGAGCAGTACTTC CASSSSGYSYEQYF
- TRBJ1-5 - TRBV21-1 TGTGCCAGCAGCAAAGGGACAGGGGCAAATCAGCCCCAGCATTTT CASSKGTGANQPQHF
- TRBJ1-1 - TRBV7-9 TGTGCCAGCAGCTTAGAAGGGGACACTGAAGCTTTCTTT CASSLEGDTEAFF
- TRBJ2-3 - TRBV10-2 TGCGCCAGCAGACTAAGCACAGATACGCAGTATTTT CASRLSTDTQYF
TRBD2 TRBJ2-3 - TRBV27 TGTGCCAGCAGTAAATTAGCGGGAGTATACACAGATACGCAGTATTTT CASSKLAGVYTDTQYF
- TRBJ1-4 - TRBV2 TGTGCCAGCAGCAGGGGAACGGGACCTTCAGAAAAACTGTTTTTT CASSRGTGPSEKLFF
TRBD1 TRBJ1-1 - TRBV5-4 TGTGCCAGCAGCACGGGACAGGGGGGTAGGAACACTGAAGCTTTCTTT CASSTGQGGRNTEAFF
TRBD1 TRBJ1-5 - TRBV27 TGTGCCAGCAGTACTTTATCCGGACAGGGCAGTCAGCCCCAGCATTTT CASSTLSGQGSQPQHF
- TRBJ2-3 - TRBV29-1 TGCAGCGTTGAAGATCTGAATAGCGGTAGCACAGATACGCAGTATTTT CSVEDLNSGSTDTQYF
- TRBJ1-1 - TRBV2 TGTGCCAGCAGTGAAAGGAAGGGACAGAACACTGAAGCTTTCTTT CASSERKGQNTEAFF
- TRBJ1-1 - TRBV11-2 TGTGCCAGCAGCTTAGCCACCAGTGCATCTGAAGCTTTCTTT CASSLATSASEAFF
TRBD1 TRBJ1-6 - TRBV2 TGTGCCAGCAACCAAGGGACAGCCTATAATTCACCCCTCCACTTT CASNQGTAYNSPLHF
TRBD1 TRBJ1-5 - TRBV19 TGTGCCAGTAGGTTGACAGGGATCCCTCAGCCCCAGCATTTT CASRLTGIPQPQHF
TRBD2 TRBJ2-3 - TRBV19 TGTGCCAGCCGACGGGCGGGCGGGGGAGGGACAGATACGCAGTATTTT CASRRAGGGGTDTQYF
TRBD1 TRBJ1-1 - TRBV2 TGTGCCAGCAGAGGGACAGGGAACACTGAAGCTTTCTTT CASRGTGNTEAFF
- TRBJ2-5 - TRBV7-9 TGTGCCAGCAGTCAAAAAGGGCAGGGGGAGACCCAGTACTTC CASSQKGQGETQYF
- TRBJ1-3 - TRBV20-1 TGCAGTGGGACATATGGAAACACCATATATTTT CSGTYGNTIYF
- TRBJ1-1 - TRBV30 TGTGCCTGGAGTAATGTGAGGTTCTCGGGAGCTGAAGCTTTCTTT CAWSNVRFSGAEAFF
- TRBJ1-4 - TRBV4-1 TGCGCCAGCAGCCGAACTGGAAGGACAGTAGATGAAAAACTGTTTTTT CASSRTGRTVDEKLFF